This T cell receptor beta chain was retrieved from a study of T cell responses to AZD1222 COVID-19 vaccine. Study results and limitations: Unmutated variant regions are reportedly the target of nearly half of TCRs that are spike-specific. Clonal diversity may have been underestimated in mostly white British donors.

Clones were read by immunoSEQ multiplex PCR, and TCRdb kept only the in-frame ones, dropping some. The sample lists 150,000 to 200,000 clones, more than 75% occurring once. On this clone itself: Its target is not known.

The sequence was collected from an adult in good health. Sequenced material: peripheral blood, taken on day 0 of MenACWY control vaccination.

The DNA of the CDR3 is TGTGCCAGCAGCTTCGGACAGACTGGGTCCTACGAGCAGTACTTC. It yields the protein CASSFGQTGSYEQYF. This chain uses TRBV6-5 with TRBJ2-7, with TRBD1 as a possible D gene (6 bases). CDR1 is MNHEY, CDR2 SVGAGI, per germline. The CDR3 consists of 15 residues. Trimming removed 6 bases at V and 1 base at J, with 16 bases between.